These T cell receptor beta chains were read from a single sample in a study of T cell repertoires in cytomegalovirus infection. In TCRdb, the reads were re-called with MiXCR into one record per CDR3 protein. The sample carries some 500,000 distinct CDR3 sequences, around 35% recorded once. Antigens of these TCRs are unknown. Here the sequenced sample was cultured PBMCs, taken from culture after CMV antigen stimulation. These TCRs come from a human donor in good health (CMV status not recorded). Some clones in this sample may be carry-over from other donors' samples. Both conserved end residues are part of each CDR3. D genes are given only for firm matches. The size field is filled for only some rows; it gives once, few, many or a size class.

v_gene: TRBV6-1
d_gene: NA
abundance: many
j_gene: TRBJ2-2
CDR3aa: CASSGSGTQDTGELFF
CDR3nt: TGTGCCAGCAGTGGGTCCGGGACGCAAGACACCGGGGAGCTGTTTTTT

v_gene: TRBV19
d_gene: TRBD1
abundance: many
j_gene: TRBJ1-1
CDR3aa: CASSSGQGNTEAFF
CDR3nt: TGTGCCAGCAGCTCCGGACAGGGGAACACTGAAGCTTTCTTT

v_gene: TRBV7-9
d_gene: TRBD2
abundance: few
j_gene: TRBJ2-1
CDR3aa: CASSLREGSNEQFF
CDR3nt: TGTGCCAGCAGCTTACGGGAGGGTAGTAATGAGCAGTTCTTC

v_gene: TRBV7-2
d_gene: NA
abundance: few
j_gene: TRBJ2-2
CDR3aa: CASSSQTYRVNGELFF
CDR3nt: TGTGCCAGCAGCTCCCAGACTTACCGGGTTAACGGGGAGCTGTTTTTT

v_gene: TRBV19
d_gene: NA
abundance: few
j_gene: TRBJ2-1
CDR3aa: CASSMGVASPNNEQFF
CDR3nt: TGTGCCAGTAGTATGGGGGTGGCTAGCCCCAACAATGAGCAGTTCTTC

v_gene: TRBV15
d_gene: TRBD1
abundance: NA
j_gene: TRBJ1-6
CDR3aa: CATSRGQVRNSPLHF
CDR3nt: TGTGCCACCAGCCGTGGACAGGTTCGGAATTCACCCCTCCACTTT

v_gene: TRBV7-3
d_gene: TRBD1
abundance: many
j_gene: TRBJ1-6
CDR3aa: CASRTDRGGSYNSPLHF
CDR3nt: TGTGCCAGCAGAACCGACAGGGGCGGGTCCTATAATTCACCCCTCCACTTT

v_gene: TRBV6-5
d_gene: NA
abundance: few
j_gene: TRBJ2-1
CDR3aa: CASSYTAAGFEQFF
CDR3nt: TGTGCCAGCAGTTACACCGCTGCGGGTTTTGAGCAGTTCTTC

v_gene: TRBV11-3
d_gene: TRBD2
abundance: NA
j_gene: TRBJ2-1
CDR3aa: CASSLIGTSGSKDEQFF
CDR3nt: TGTGCCAGCAGCTTAATCGGAACTAGCGGGAGTAAGGATGAGCAGTTCTTC

v_gene: TRBV12-3/TRBV12-4
d_gene: NA
abundance: few
j_gene: TRBJ2-7
CDR3aa: CASSPEVYEQYF
CDR3nt: TGTGCCAGCAGTCCCGAGGTCTACGAGCAGTACTTC

v_gene: TRBV2
d_gene: NA
abundance: few
j_gene: TRBJ2-4
CDR3aa: CASSGTSTGIQYF
CDR3nt: TGTGCCAGCAGCGGTACTAGTACCGGCATTCAGTACTTC

v_gene: TRBV20-1
d_gene: NA
abundance: NA
j_gene: TRBJ1-2
CDR3aa: CSARVQVLYYTF
CDR3nt: TGCAGTGCTAGAGTACAGGTCCTCTACTACACCTTC

v_gene: TRBV24-1
d_gene: TRBD2
abundance: once
j_gene: TRBJ2-1
CDR3aa: CATSDSGTSGYNEQFF
CDR3nt: TGTGCCACCAGTGATTCCGGGACTAGCGGGTACAATGAGCAGTTCTTC

v_gene: TRBV7-2
d_gene: TRBD2
abundance: few
j_gene: TRBJ2-2
CDR3aa: CASSIATGGNTGELFF
CDR3nt: TGTGCCAGCAGTATCGCAACGGGGGGGAACACCGGGGAGCTGTTTTTT

v_gene: TRBV6-5
d_gene: NA
abundance: NA
j_gene: TRBJ2-1
CDR3aa: CASSSPGVYNEQFF
CDR3nt: TGTGCCAGCAGTTCTCCGGGAGTGTACAATGAGCAGTTCTTC

v_gene: TRBV7-2
d_gene: NA
abundance: many
j_gene: TRBJ1-4
CDR3aa: CASSLGPANEKLFF
CDR3nt: TGTGCCAGCAGCTTAGGGCCGGCTAATGAAAAACTGTTTTTT

v_gene: TRBV7-9
d_gene: NA
abundance: NA
j_gene: TRBJ1-2
CDR3aa: CAITPRDPGSYGYTF
CDR3nt: TGTGCCATCACCCCCCGGGACCCCGGGTCTTATGGCTACACCTTC

v_gene: TRBV11-2
d_gene: NA
abundance: few
j_gene: TRBJ1-4
CDR3aa: CASSRVGIKGEKLFF
CDR3nt: TGTGCCAGCAGCCGCGTCGGGATAAAGGGTGAAAAACTGTTTTTT

v_gene: TRBV4-1
d_gene: TRBD1
abundance: few
j_gene: TRBJ1-3
CDR3aa: CASSQAGTAGNTIYF
CDR3nt: TGCGCCAGCAGCCAAGCCGGGACAGCTGGAAACACCATATATTTT

v_gene: TRBV19
d_gene: NA
abundance: NA
j_gene: TRBJ2-5
CDR3aa: CASSGDLQRETQYF
CDR3nt: TGTGCCAGTAGTGGGGACCTCCAGCGGGAGACCCAGTACTTC

v_gene: TRBV6-1
d_gene: NA
abundance: NA
j_gene: TRBJ2-2
CDR3aa: CAVRIPGYGELFF
CDR3nt: TGTGCCGTTCGAATCCCAGGGTACGGGGAGCTGTTTTTT

v_gene: TRBV4-1
d_gene: NA
abundance: few
j_gene: TRBJ2-7
CDR3aa: CASSQEKGYEQYF
CDR3nt: TGCGCCAGCAGCCAAGAGAAGGGCTACGAGCAGTACTTC

v_gene: TRBV19
d_gene: TRBD2
abundance: few
j_gene: TRBJ2-1
CDR3aa: CASSIAAGPYNEQFF
CDR3nt: TGTGCCAGTAGTATAGCAGCGGGGCCGTACAATGAGCAGTTCTTC

v_gene: TRBV6-5
d_gene: NA
abundance: NA
j_gene: TRBJ2-5
CDR3aa: CASSLYAPRDGTQETQYF
CDR3nt: TGTGCCAGCAGCCTTTATGCCCCCCGGGACGGGACCCAAGAGACCCAGTACTTC

v_gene: TRBV6-8
d_gene: TRBD2
abundance: NA
j_gene: TRBJ2-3
CDR3aa: CASTGLAGFPDTQYF
CDR3nt: TGTGCCAGCACGGGACTAGCGGGATTCCCAGATACGCAGTATTTT

v_gene: TRBV28
d_gene: TRBD1
abundance: NA
j_gene: TRBJ1-3
CDR3aa: CASWTGGRNTIYF
CDR3nt: TGTGCCAGCTGGACAGGGGGGAGAAACACCATATATTTT

v_gene: TRBV11-2
d_gene: NA
abundance: NA
j_gene: TRBJ1-2
CDR3aa: CASSPDRHYGYTF
CDR3nt: TGTGCCAGCAGCCCCGACCGTCACTATGGCTACACCTTC

v_gene: TRBV28
d_gene: NA
abundance: NA
j_gene: TRBJ1-5
CDR3aa: CASSTPLGGNQPQHF
CDR3nt: TGTGCCAGCAGTACCCCCCTGGGCGGCAATCAGCCCCAGCATTTT

v_gene: TRBV10-3
d_gene: TRBD2
abundance: NA
j_gene: TRBJ2-1
CDR3aa: CAISDLLLATYNEQFF
CDR3nt: TGTGCCATCAGTGATCTCTTACTAGCGACCTACAATGAGCAGTTCTTC

v_gene: TRBV7-2
d_gene: NA
abundance: NA
j_gene: TRBJ1-1
CDR3aa: CASSFRGRETEAFF
CDR3nt: TGTGCCAGCAGCTTTAGGGGGAGGGAGACTGAAGCTTTCTTT

v_gene: TRBV7-2
d_gene: TRBD1
abundance: few
j_gene: TRBJ1-2
CDR3aa: CASSPPPGQGVKHGYTF
CDR3nt: TGTGCCAGCAGCCCACCTCCGGGACAGGGGGTTAAACATGGCTACACCTTC

v_gene: TRBV12-3/TRBV12-4
d_gene: NA
abundance: NA
j_gene: TRBJ2-3
CDR3aa: CASSLGTLTQYF
CDR3nt: TGTGCCAGCAGTTTGGGGACTCTTACGCAGTATTTT

v_gene: TRBV12-3/TRBV12-4
d_gene: NA
abundance: many
j_gene: TRBJ2-1
CDR3aa: CASRSGIHSYNEQFF
CDR3nt: TGTGCCAGCAGGTCTGGGATCCACTCCTACAATGAGCAGTTCTTC

v_gene: TRBV7-2
d_gene: NA
abundance: few
j_gene: TRBJ2-4
CDR3aa: CASSLTRTNIQYF
CDR3nt: TGTGCCAGCAGCTTAACTCGGACTAACATTCAGTACTTC

v_gene: TRBV4-2
d_gene: NA
abundance: few
j_gene: TRBJ2-3
CDR3aa: CASSQGSGSVTDTQYF
CDR3nt: TGTGCCAGCAGCCAAGGGTCCGGGAGTGTCACAGATACGCAGTATTTT

v_gene: TRBV7-2
d_gene: TRBD2
abundance: many
j_gene: TRBJ2-3
CDR3aa: CASSLAAGGGKDTQYF
CDR3nt: TGTGCCAGCAGCTTAGCAGCCGGGGGGGGGAAGGATACGCAGTATTTT

v_gene: TRBV20-1
d_gene: TRBD2
abundance: NA
j_gene: TRBJ2-7
CDR3aa: CSASQREPYEQYF
CDR3nt: TGCAGTGCTAGCCAGCGGGAGCCCTACGAGCAGTACTTC